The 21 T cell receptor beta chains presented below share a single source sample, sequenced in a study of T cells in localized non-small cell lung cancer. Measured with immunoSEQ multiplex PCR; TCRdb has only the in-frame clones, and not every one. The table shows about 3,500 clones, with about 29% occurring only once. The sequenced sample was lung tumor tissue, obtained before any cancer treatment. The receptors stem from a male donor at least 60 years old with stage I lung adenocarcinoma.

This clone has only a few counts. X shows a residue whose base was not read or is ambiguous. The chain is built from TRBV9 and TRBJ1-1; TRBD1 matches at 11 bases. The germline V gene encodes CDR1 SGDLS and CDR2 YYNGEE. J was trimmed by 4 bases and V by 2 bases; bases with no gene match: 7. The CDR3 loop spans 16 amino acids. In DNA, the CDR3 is TGTGCCAGCAGCGTWCTCCCCGGGACAGGGGGCACTGAAGCTTTCTTT. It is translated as CASSXLPGTGGTEAFF. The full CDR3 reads CASSVLPGTGGTEAFF. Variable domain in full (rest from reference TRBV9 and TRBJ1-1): DSGVTQTPKHLITATGQRVTLRCSPRSGDLSVYWYQQSLDQGLQFLIQYYNGEERAKGNILERFSAQQFPDLHSELNLSSLELGDSALYFCASSVLPGTGGTEAFFGQGTRLTVV.

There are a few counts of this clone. Here the CDR3 DNA reads TGCAGCGTTGAAGGGTACACTAGCTCCTACAATGAGCAGTTCTTC. Protein product: CSVEGYTSSYNEQFF. This rearrangement joins TRBV29-1 to TRBJ2-1; tentatively, D is TRBD2 (5 bases). Germline CDR1 is SQVTM and CDR2 is ANQGSEA. The CDR3 runs to 15 residues. Trimming took off 1 base at V and 0 bases at J, with 10 bases between the two ends.

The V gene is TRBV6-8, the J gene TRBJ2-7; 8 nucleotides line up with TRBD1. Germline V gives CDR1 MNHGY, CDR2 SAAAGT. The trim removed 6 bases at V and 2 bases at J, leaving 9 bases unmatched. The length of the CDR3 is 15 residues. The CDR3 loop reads CASRIQGDRAYEQYF. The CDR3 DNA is TGTGCCAGCAGGATACAGGGGGATCGCGCCTACGAGCAGTACTTC.

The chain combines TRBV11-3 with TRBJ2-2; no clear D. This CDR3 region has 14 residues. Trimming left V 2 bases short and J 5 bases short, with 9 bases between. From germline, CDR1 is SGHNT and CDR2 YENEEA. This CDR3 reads CASSLRAVTGELFF. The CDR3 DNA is TGTGCCAGCAGCTTACGGGCAGTTACCGGGGAGCTGTTTTTT. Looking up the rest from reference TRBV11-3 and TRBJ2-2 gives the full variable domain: EAGVVQSPRYKIIEKKQPVAFWCNPISGHNTLYWYLQNLGQGPELLIRYENEEAVDDSQLPKDRFSAERLKGVDSTLKIQPAELGDSAVYLCASSLRAVTGELFFGEGSRLTVL.

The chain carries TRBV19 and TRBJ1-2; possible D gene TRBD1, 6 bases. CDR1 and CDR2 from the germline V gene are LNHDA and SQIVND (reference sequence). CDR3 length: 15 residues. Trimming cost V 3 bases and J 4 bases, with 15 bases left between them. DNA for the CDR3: TGTGCCAGTAGTATGAGTCTCGGGGGCGGCTATGGCTACACCTTC. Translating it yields CASSMSLGGGYGYTF.

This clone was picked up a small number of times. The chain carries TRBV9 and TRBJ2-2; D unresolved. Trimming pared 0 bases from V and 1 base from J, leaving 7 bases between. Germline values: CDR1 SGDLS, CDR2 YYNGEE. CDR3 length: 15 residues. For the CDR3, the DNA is TGTGCCAGCAGCGTAGAAGCGCAGAACACCGGGGAGCTGTTTTTT. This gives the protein CASSVEAQNTGELFF.

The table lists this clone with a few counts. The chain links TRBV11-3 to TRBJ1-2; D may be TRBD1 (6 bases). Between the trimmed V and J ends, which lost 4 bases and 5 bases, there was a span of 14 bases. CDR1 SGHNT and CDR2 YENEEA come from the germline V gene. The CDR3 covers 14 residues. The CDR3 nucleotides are TGTGCCAGCAGCTCACAACAGGGCACTTATGGCTACACCTTC. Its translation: CASSSQQGTYGYTF.

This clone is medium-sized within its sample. CDR3 nucleotide sequence: TGTGCCAGCAGTTACTGGAAAGAGACCCAGTACTTC. It translates to CASSYWKETQYF. The V call is TRBV6-8, the J call TRBJ2-5; no clear D gene. Germline CDR1 and CDR2: MNHGY and SAAAGT. V was cut by 1 base and J by 3 bases, with 3 bases left in between. The length of the CDR3 is 12 residues.

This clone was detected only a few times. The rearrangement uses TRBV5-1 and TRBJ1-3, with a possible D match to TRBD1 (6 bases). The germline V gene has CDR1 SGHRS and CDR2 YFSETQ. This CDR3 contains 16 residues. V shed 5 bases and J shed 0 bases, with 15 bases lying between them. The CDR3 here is CASRFSGGDSGNTIYF. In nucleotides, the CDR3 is TGCGCCAGCAGATTCTCTGGGGGCGACTCTGGAAACACCATATATTTT.

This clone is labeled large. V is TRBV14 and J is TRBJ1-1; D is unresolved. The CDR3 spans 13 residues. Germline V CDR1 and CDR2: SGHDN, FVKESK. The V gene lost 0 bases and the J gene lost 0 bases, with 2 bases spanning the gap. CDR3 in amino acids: CASSQDLNTEAFF. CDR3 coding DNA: TGTGCCAGCAGCCAAGACCTGAACACTGAAGCTTTCTTT.

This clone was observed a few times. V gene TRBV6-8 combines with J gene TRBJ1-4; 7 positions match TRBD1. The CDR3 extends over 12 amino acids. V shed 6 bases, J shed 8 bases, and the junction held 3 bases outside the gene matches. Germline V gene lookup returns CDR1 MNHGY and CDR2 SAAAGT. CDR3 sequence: CASSPQGEKLFF. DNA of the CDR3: TGTGCCAGCAGCCCACAGGGGGAAAAACTGTTTTTT.

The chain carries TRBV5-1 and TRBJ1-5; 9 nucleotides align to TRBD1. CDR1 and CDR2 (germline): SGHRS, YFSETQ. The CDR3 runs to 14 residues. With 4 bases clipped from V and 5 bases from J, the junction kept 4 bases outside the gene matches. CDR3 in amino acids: CASSVTGGDQPQHF. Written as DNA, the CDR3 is TGCGCCAGCAGCGTGACAGGGGGAGATCAGCCCCAGCATTTT.

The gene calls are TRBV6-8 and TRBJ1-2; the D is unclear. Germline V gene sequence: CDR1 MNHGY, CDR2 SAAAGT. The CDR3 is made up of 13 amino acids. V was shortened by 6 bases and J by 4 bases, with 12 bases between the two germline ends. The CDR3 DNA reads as TGTGCCAGCAGGCCACCGGGATTCTATGGCTACACCTTC. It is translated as CASRPPGFYGYTF.

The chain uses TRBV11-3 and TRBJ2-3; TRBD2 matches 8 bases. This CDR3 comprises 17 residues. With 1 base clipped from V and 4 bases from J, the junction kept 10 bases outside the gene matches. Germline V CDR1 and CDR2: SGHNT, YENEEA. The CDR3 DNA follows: TGTGCCAGCAGCTTAGTAGCGGGACTCGCTGGGTCAGATACGCAGTATTTT. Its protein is CASSLVAGLAGSDTQYF.

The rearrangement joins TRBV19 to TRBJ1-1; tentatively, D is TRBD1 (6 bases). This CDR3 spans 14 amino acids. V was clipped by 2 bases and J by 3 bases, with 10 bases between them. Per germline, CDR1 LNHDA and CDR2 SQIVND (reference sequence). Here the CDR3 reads CASSIRQADTEAFF. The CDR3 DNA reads TGTGCCAGTAGTATAAGACAGGCGGACACTGAAGCTTTCTTT. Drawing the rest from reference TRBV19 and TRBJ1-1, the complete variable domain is DGGITQSPKYLFRKEGQNVTLSCEQNLNHDAMYWYRQDPGQGLRLIYYSQIVNDFQKGDIAEGYSVSREKKESFPLTVTSAQKNPTAFYLCASSIRQADTEAFFGQGTRLTVV.

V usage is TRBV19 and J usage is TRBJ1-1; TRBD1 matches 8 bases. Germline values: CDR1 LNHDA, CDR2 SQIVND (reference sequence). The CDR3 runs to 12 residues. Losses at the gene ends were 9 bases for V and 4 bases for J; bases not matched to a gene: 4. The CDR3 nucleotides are TGTGCCAGCAGGGGGCTAGGCACTGAAGCTTTCTTT. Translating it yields CASRGLGTEAFF.

The CDR3 loop is CASSLLAGVADTQYF. In nucleotides, the CDR3 is TGTGCCAGCAGTTTGTTAGCGGGAGTGGCAGATACGCAGTATTTT. This sequence joins TRBV9 and TRBJ2-3; TRBD2 matches 9 bases. The CDR3 runs 15 residues. Germline-derived CDR1 and CDR2 are SGDLS and YYNGEE. V lost 5 bases, J lost 4 bases, and 8 bases stayed unmatched.

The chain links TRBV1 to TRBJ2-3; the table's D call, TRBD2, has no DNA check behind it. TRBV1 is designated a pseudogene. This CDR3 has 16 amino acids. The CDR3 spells CASSRLAGEGTDTQYF. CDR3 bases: TGCGCCAGCAGCCGACTAGCGGGAGAGGGTACAGATACGCAGTATTTT.

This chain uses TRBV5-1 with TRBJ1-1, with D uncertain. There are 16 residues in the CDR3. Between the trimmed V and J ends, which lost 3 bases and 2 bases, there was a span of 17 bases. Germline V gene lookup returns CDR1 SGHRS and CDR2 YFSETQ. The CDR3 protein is CASSSTSRTANTEAFF. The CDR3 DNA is TGCGCCAGCAGCTCAACCTCTCGGACGGCTAACACTGAAGCTTTCTTT.

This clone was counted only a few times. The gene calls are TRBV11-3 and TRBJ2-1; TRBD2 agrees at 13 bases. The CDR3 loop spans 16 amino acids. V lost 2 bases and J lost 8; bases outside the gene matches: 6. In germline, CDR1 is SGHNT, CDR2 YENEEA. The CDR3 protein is CASSLIGLAGVDEQFF. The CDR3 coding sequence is TGTGCCAGCAGCTTAATCGGACTAGCGGGAGTGGATGAGCAGTTCTTC. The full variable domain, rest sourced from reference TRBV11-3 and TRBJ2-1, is EAGVVQSPRYKIIEKKQPVAFWCNPISGHNTLYWYLQNLGQGPELLIRYENEEAVDDSQLPKDRFSAERLKGVDSTLKIQPAELGDSAVYLCASSLIGLAGVDEQFFGPGTRLTVL.

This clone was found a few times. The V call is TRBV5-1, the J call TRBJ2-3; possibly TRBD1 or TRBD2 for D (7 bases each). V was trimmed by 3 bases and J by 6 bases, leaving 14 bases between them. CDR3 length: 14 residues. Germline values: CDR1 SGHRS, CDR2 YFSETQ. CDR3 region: CASSSQGREDTQYF. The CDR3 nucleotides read TGCGCCAGCAGCTCACAGGGGAGGGAGGATACGCAGTATTTT.